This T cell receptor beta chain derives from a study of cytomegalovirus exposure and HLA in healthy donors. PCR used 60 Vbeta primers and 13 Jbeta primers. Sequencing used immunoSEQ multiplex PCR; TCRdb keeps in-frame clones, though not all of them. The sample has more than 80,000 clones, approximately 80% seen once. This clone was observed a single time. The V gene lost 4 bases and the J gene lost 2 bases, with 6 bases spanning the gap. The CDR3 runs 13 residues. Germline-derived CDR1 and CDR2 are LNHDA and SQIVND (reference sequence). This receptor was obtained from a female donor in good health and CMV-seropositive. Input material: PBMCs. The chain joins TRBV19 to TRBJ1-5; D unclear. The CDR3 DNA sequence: TGTGCCAGTAGTAACCAGGGCAATCAGCCCCAGCATTTT. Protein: CASSNQGNQPQHF.